These T cell receptor beta chains were read from a single sample in a study of identical twins. Via MiXCR, TCRdb re-called the 5' RACE reads, giving one row per CDR3 protein. The data contain over 200,000 distinct CDR3 sequences, under 12% of them singletons. Sequencing input: memory T cells sorted from blood. Every receptor here comes from a man in his fifties in good health. Each CDR3 is given with its conserved first and last residue. A D gene is named only where the DNA matches it firmly. Expanded clones get a size class; other rows say once, few or many, or leave the size out.

d_call clone_size j_call v_call cdr3_nt cdr3_aa
. few TRBJ1-2 TRBV7-2 TGTGCCAGCAGCATGAAGAGGGGCTATGGCTACACCTTC CASSMKRGYGYTF
. . TRBJ2-5 TRBV6-2/TRBV6-3 TGTGCCAGCAGAAGCGCGGGGTTCCAAGAGACCCAGTACTTC CASRSAGFQETQYF
TRBD2 . TRBJ2-5 TRBV28 TGTGCCAGCAGTTCCCGAGGACTAGCGGGGGGTTTGGGGACCCAGTACTTC CASSSRGLAGGLGTQYF
TRBD1 few TRBJ2-7 TRBV10-3 TGTGCCATCAGTGAGCCGATGGGACAGAAAATGTACGAGCAGTACTTC CAISEPMGQKMYEQYF
TRBD1 many TRBJ1-5 TRBV6-1 TGTGCCAGCAGTGTAACAGGGGTTGTGGGCAATCAGCCCCAGCATTTT CASSVTGVVGNQPQHF
. many TRBJ2-7 TRBV28 TGTGCCAGCAGTTTACGGCGACCCCAATACGAGCAGTACTTC CASSLRRPQYEQYF
TRBD1 . TRBJ2-2 TRBV18 TGTGCCAGCTCACGAGACAGGGTGTCTAATACGAACACCGGGGAGCTGTTTTTT CASSRDRVSNTNTGELFF
. few TRBJ1-5 TRBV19 TGTGCCAGCCGGCCGGCGAGGGACTTTTTGCCCCAGCATTTT CASRPARDFLPQHF
TRBD2 few TRBJ2-5 TRBV5-1 TGCGCCAGCAGCTTGACAGCGGGGGGGCAAGAGACCCAGTACTTC CASSLTAGGQETQYF
. . TRBJ2-2 TRBV20-1 TGCAGTGCTAGAAACAGTAACACCGGGGAGCTGTTTTTT CSARNSNTGELFF
. . TRBJ1-2 TRBV20-1 TGCAGTGCTAGGCCAGATAGAGGCTACACCTTC CSARPDRGYTF
. . TRBJ1-1 TRBV6-1 TGTGCCAGCAGTGAACTCTGGAACACTGAAGCTTTCTTT CASSELWNTEAFF
. few TRBJ2-3 TRBV7-2 TGTGCCAGCAGCCCCGACGCCCCGCCAGATACGCAGTATTTT CASSPDAPPDTQYF
. . TRBJ2-3 TRBV5-1 TGCGCCAGCAGCGTTTTCGGGACTGACTCAGATACGCAGTATTTT CASSVFGTDSDTQYF
TRBD2 many TRBJ2-7 TRBV27 TGTGCCAGCAGTTTAAGCGGGAGGTCCGAGCAGTACTTC CASSLSGRSEQYF
. many TRBJ2-1 TRBV5-1 TGCGCCAGCAGCCCGACTAGTGTGAACTACAATGAGCAGTTCTTC CASSPTSVNYNEQFF